A selection of T cell receptor beta chains follows, all from one sample in a study of STAT3 mutations in large granular lymphocyte leukemia. TCRdb's copy holds only in-frame clones and misses some; the assay was immunoSEQ multiplex PCR. The sample has roughly 13,000 clones, 88% seen once. Material: PBMCs. These receptors came from a human donor with T large granular lymphocyte leukemia. Some clones in this sample may be carry-over from other donors' samples. CDR3s include the opening cysteine and the closing phenylalanine or tryptophan. Each record gives: CDR3 length, V gene, D gene, clone size, J gene, CDR3 DNA, CDR3 protein. A D gene is named only where the DNA matches it firmly. Size tells how often a clone was seen (once, few, many) or the class of an expanded clone, and some rows leave it out.

cdr3_length: 15; v_call: TRBV6-5; d_call: TRBD2; clone_size: .; j_call: TRBJ2-1; cdr3_nt: TGTGCCAGCAGGAGAGCGGGAGACGCCTACAATGAGCAGTTCTTC; cdr3_aa: CASRRAGDAYNEQFF
cdr3_length: 14; v_call: TRBV19; d_call: TRBD1; clone_size: .; j_call: TRBJ2-3; cdr3_nt: TGTGCCACCCGATGGACAGGGGATGAAGATACGCAGTATTTT; cdr3_aa: CATRWTGDEDTQYF
cdr3_length: 16; v_call: TRBV9; d_call: TRBD1; clone_size: .; j_call: TRBJ2-3; cdr3_nt: TGTGCCAGCAGCGTACTTGGACAGGGGGGTACAGATACGCAGTATTTT; cdr3_aa: CASSVLGQGGTDTQYF
cdr3_length: 13; v_call: TRBV28; d_call: .; clone_size: .; j_call: TRBJ1-2; cdr3_nt: TGTGCCAGCAACCGCCGGGACCGGAATGGCTACACCTTC; cdr3_aa: CASNRRDRNGYTF
cdr3_length: 11; v_call: TRBV28; d_call: .; clone_size: .; j_call: TRBJ1-1; cdr3_nt: TGTGCCACTCGAGTGAACACTGAAGCTTTCTTT; cdr3_aa: CATRVNTEAFF
cdr3_length: 16; v_call: TRBV5-1; d_call: TRBD1; clone_size: .; j_call: TRBJ1-1; cdr3_nt: TGCGCCAGCAGCTTGGGACAGGGGGCCGTGAACACTGAAGCTTTCTTT; cdr3_aa: CASSLGQGAVNTEAFF
cdr3_length: 11; v_call: TRBV9; d_call: .; clone_size: .; j_call: TRBJ2-5; cdr3_nt: TGTGCCAGCAGCGTGGAAGAGACCCAGTACTTC; cdr3_aa: CASSVEETQYF
cdr3_length: 12; v_call: TRBV4-3; d_call: .; clone_size: .; j_call: TRBJ1-1; cdr3_nt: TGCGCCAGCAGCCGCGGGGGGACTGAAGCTTTCTTT; cdr3_aa: CASSRGGTEAFF
cdr3_length: 13; v_call: TRBV19; d_call: TRBD1; clone_size: .; j_call: TRBJ1-2; cdr3_nt: TGTGCCAGTAGCGACAGGGTCGCCTATGGCTACACCTTC; cdr3_aa: CASSDRVAYGYTF
cdr3_length: 17; v_call: TRBV15; d_call: TRBD1; clone_size: once; j_call: TRBJ1-1; cdr3_nt: TGTGCCACCAGCAGACAAGAGACAGGGGCCACGAAGGTGGAAGCTTTCTTT; cdr3_aa: CATSRQETGATKVEAFF
cdr3_length: 15; v_call: TRBV5-4; d_call: .; clone_size: .; j_call: TRBJ2-7; cdr3_nt: TGTGCCAGCAGCTCCGGGAGAGCGGATACCTACGAGCAGTACTTC; cdr3_aa: CASSSGRADTYEQYF
cdr3_length: 14; v_call: TRBV9; d_call: .; clone_size: .; j_call: TRBJ1-1; cdr3_nt: TGTGCCAGCAGCGTAGGACAGGATAACACTGAAGCTTTCTTT; cdr3_aa: CASSVGQDNTEAFF
cdr3_length: 14; v_call: TRBV5-4; d_call: TRBD2; clone_size: .; j_call: TRBJ2-7; cdr3_nt: TGTGCCAGCAGCCGGGAGGGCCTACTTGAAGAGCAGTACTTC; cdr3_aa: CASSREGLLEEQYF
cdr3_length: 16; v_call: TRBV5-1; d_call: .; clone_size: .; j_call: TRBJ2-1; cdr3_nt: TGCGCCAGCAGCTTGGAGAGGGGTAGCTCCTACAATGAGCAGTTCTTC; cdr3_aa: CASSLERGSSYNEQFF
cdr3_length: 13; v_call: TRBV11-2; d_call: .; clone_size: .; j_call: TRBJ2-7; cdr3_nt: TGTGCCAGCAGCTTAGATCACAGATACGAGCAGTACTTC; cdr3_aa: CASSLDHRYEQYF
cdr3_length: 15; v_call: TRBV19; d_call: TRBD2; clone_size: .; j_call: TRBJ2-5; cdr3_nt: TGTGCCAGTTCTGGATTAGCAGCGGGGGAAGAGACCCAGTACTTC; cdr3_aa: CASSGLAAGEETQYF
cdr3_length: 15; v_call: TRBV4-2; d_call: .; clone_size: .; j_call: TRBJ1-1; cdr3_nt: TGTGCCAGCAGCAAAGACCGATCGGGGAACACTGAAGCTTTCTTT; cdr3_aa: CASSKDRSGNTEAFF
cdr3_length: 14; v_call: TRBV5-1; d_call: TRBD1; clone_size: .; j_call: TRBJ2-5; cdr3_nt: TGCGCCAGCAGCGGAACAGGGGGCCAAGAGACCCAGTACTTC; cdr3_aa: CASSGTGGQETQYF
cdr3_length: 13; v_call: TRBV6-6; d_call: TRBD2; clone_size: .; j_call: TRBJ2-1; cdr3_nt: TGTGCCAGCAAGGAGCGGGAATACAATGAGCAGTTCTTC; cdr3_aa: CASKEREYNEQFF
cdr3_length: 14; v_call: TRBV5-1; d_call: TRBD1; clone_size: .; j_call: TRBJ1-3; cdr3_nt: TGCGCCAGCAGCTTACAGGGGTTTGGAAACACCATATATTTT; cdr3_aa: CASSLQGFGNTIYF
cdr3_length: 13; v_call: TRBV10-2; d_call: TRBD2; clone_size: .; j_call: TRBJ2-3; cdr3_nt: TGCGCCAGCAGACTAGCGGGGACAGATACGCAGTATTTT; cdr3_aa: CASRLAGTDTQYF
cdr3_length: 15; v_call: TRBV5-1; d_call: .; clone_size: .; j_call: TRBJ2-1; cdr3_nt: TGCGCCAGCAGCTTGGGGACGGGACTTTACAATGAGCAGTTCTTC; cdr3_aa: CASSLGTGLYNEQFF
cdr3_length: 14; v_call: TRBV19; d_call: .; clone_size: once; j_call: TRBJ1-1; cdr3_nt: TGTGCCAGTAGTTCTGAACAGGGTGGGACTGAAGCTTTCTTT; cdr3_aa: CASSSEQGGTEAFF
cdr3_length: 18; v_call: TRBV5-4; d_call: TRBD1; clone_size: .; j_call: TRBJ1-1; cdr3_nt: TGTGCCAGCAGCCGACCCTGGGACAGGGTGGCGAGGGGGGCTGAAGCTTTCTTT; cdr3_aa: CASSRPWDRVARGAEAFF
cdr3_length: 13; v_call: TRBV5-8; d_call: .; clone_size: .; j_call: TRBJ1-1; cdr3_nt: TGTGCCAGCAGGGTCCGGGGACGCCTCGAAGCTTTCTTT; cdr3_aa: CASRVRGRLEAFF
cdr3_length: 13; v_call: TRBV25-1; d_call: .; clone_size: few; j_call: TRBJ2-5; cdr3_nt: TGTGCCAGCAGTCCAGGACAGAGGGAGACCCAGTACTTC; cdr3_aa: CASSPGQRETQYF
cdr3_length: 13; v_call: TRBV7-9; d_call: .; clone_size: .; j_call: TRBJ1-3; cdr3_nt: TGTGCCAGCAGTAAATTGGACGGAAACACCATATATTTT; cdr3_aa: CASSKLDGNTIYF
cdr3_length: 13; v_call: TRBV2; d_call: .; clone_size: few; j_call: TRBJ1-2; cdr3_nt: TGTGCCAGCAGCCCTCCGGGGTACTATGGCTACACCTTC; cdr3_aa: CASSPPGYYGYTF
cdr3_length: 13; v_call: TRBV7-2; d_call: TRBD1; clone_size: once; j_call: TRBJ1-5; cdr3_nt: TGTGCCAGCAGCTCCGACAGGGGTCAGCCCCAGCATTTT; cdr3_aa: CASSSDRGQPQHF
cdr3_length: 14; v_call: TRBV15; d_call: .; clone_size: .; j_call: TRBJ2-5; cdr3_nt: TGTGCCACCAGCAGAGTGGGCAGTAAAGAGACCCAGTACTTC; cdr3_aa: CATSRVGSKETQYF
cdr3_length: 13; v_call: TRBV10-3; d_call: .; clone_size: .; j_call: TRBJ2-7; cdr3_nt: TGTGCCATCAGGGGGGACGGGGACCACGAGCAGTACTTC; cdr3_aa: CAIRGDGDHEQYF
cdr3_length: 16; v_call: TRBV4-3; d_call: .; clone_size: .; j_call: TRBJ2-1; cdr3_nt: TGCGCCAGCAGCCAATATACTAGCTCCCAATACAATGAGCAGTTCTTC; cdr3_aa: CASSQYTSSQYNEQFF
cdr3_length: 14; v_call: TRBV4-2; d_call: .; clone_size: .; j_call: TRBJ1-2; cdr3_nt: TGTGCCAGCAGCCAAGCGACAGGCAACTATGGCTACACCTTC; cdr3_aa: CASSQATGNYGYTF
cdr3_length: 16; v_call: TRBV5-4; d_call: TRBD2; clone_size: .; j_call: TRBJ2-3; cdr3_nt: TGTGCCAGCAGCGCTTCTAGCGGGAGAGCGACAGATACGCAGTATTTT; cdr3_aa: CASSASSGRATDTQYF
cdr3_length: 14; v_call: TRBV9; d_call: .; clone_size: once; j_call: TRBJ1-2; cdr3_nt: TGTGCCAGCAGCGCTTGGGACACCAACTATGGCTACACCTTC; cdr3_aa: CASSAWDTNYGYTF
cdr3_length: 13; v_call: TRBV19; d_call: .; clone_size: .; j_call: TRBJ2-5; cdr3_nt: TGTGCCAGTACCCCGGGGGGCGAAGAGACCCAGTACTTC; cdr3_aa: CASTPGGEETQYF
cdr3_length: 17; v_call: TRBV7-2; d_call: .; clone_size: .; j_call: TRBJ2-5; cdr3_nt: TGTGCCAGCAGCTTAGCCCCCCGAGGAAGGAACCAAGAGACCCAGTACTTC; cdr3_aa: CASSLAPRGRNQETQYF
cdr3_length: 14; v_call: TRBV5-1; d_call: TRBD2; clone_size: .; j_call: TRBJ2-5; cdr3_nt: TGCGCCAGCAGCCCGCGGGGGGGAATGGAGACCCAGTACTTC; cdr3_aa: CASSPRGGMETQYF
cdr3_length: 16; v_call: TRBV9; d_call: .; clone_size: .; j_call: TRBJ1-2; cdr3_nt: TGTGCCAGCAGCCCGGAGGATCTGGAGTCTAACTATGGCTACACCTTC; cdr3_aa: CASSPEDLESNYGYTF
cdr3_length: 13; v_call: TRBV28; d_call: .; clone_size: .; j_call: TRBJ1-1; cdr3_nt: TGTGCCAGCAGGAACAGGGCCCCAGACCCACAGGACTTT; cdr3_aa: CASRNRAPDPQDF
cdr3_length: 14; v_call: TRBV6-6; d_call: TRBD1; clone_size: .; j_call: TRBJ1-1; cdr3_nt: TGTGCCAGCAGCTCCAGGGGGGGTAACACTGAAGCTTTCTTT; cdr3_aa: CASSSRGGNTEAFF
cdr3_length: 12; v_call: TRBV28; d_call: TRBD1; clone_size: .; j_call: TRBJ1-4; cdr3_nt: TGTGCCAGTCGACAGGGGCGAGAAAAACTGTTTTTT; cdr3_aa: CASRQGREKLFF
cdr3_length: 11; v_call: TRBV19; d_call: .; clone_size: .; j_call: TRBJ2-7; cdr3_nt: TGTGCCGCGGGGTCCAATTACGAGCAGTACTTC; cdr3_aa: CAAGSNYEQYF
cdr3_length: 15; v_call: TRBV7-9; d_call: .; clone_size: .; j_call: TRBJ1-3; cdr3_nt: TGTGCCAGCAGCTTAGAGTCTGGGGCTGGAAACACCATATATTTT; cdr3_aa: CASSLESGAGNTIYF
cdr3_length: 12; v_call: TRBV5-5; d_call: .; clone_size: .; j_call: TRBJ1-1; cdr3_nt: TGTGCCAGCAGCTTGTTCAGGTCTGAAGCTTTCTTT; cdr3_aa: CASSLFRSEAFF
cdr3_length: 15; v_call: TRBV2; d_call: .; clone_size: .; j_call: TRBJ1-1; cdr3_nt: TGTGCCAGCAGTGAAGTCGGGGTGGTAGGGACTGAAGCTTTCTTT; cdr3_aa: CASSEVGVVGTEAFF
cdr3_length: 14; v_call: TRBV6-6; d_call: .; clone_size: .; j_call: TRBJ2-1; cdr3_nt: TGTGCCAGCACCTACCCTGACAGCCTCAATGAGCAGTTCTTC; cdr3_aa: CASTYPDSLNEQFF
cdr3_length: 15; v_call: TRBV19; d_call: TRBD1; clone_size: .; j_call: TRBJ2-3; cdr3_nt: TGTGCCAGTAGTCCGGACAGGTCAGAGGCAGATACGCAGTATTTT; cdr3_aa: CASSPDRSEADTQYF
cdr3_length: 15; v_call: TRBV15; d_call: TRBD1; clone_size: .; j_call: TRBJ2-1; cdr3_nt: TGTGCCACCAGCGGTACAGGGGGCGCGGACAATGAGCAGTTCTTC; cdr3_aa: CATSGTGGADNEQFF
cdr3_length: 15; v_call: TRBV19; d_call: TRBD2; clone_size: .; j_call: TRBJ2-3; cdr3_nt: TGTGCCAGTAGTATGTTCCCCGGACTAGGAAGGACGCAGTATTTT; cdr3_aa: CASSMFPGLGRTQYF
cdr3_length: 14; v_call: TRBV4-1; d_call: .; clone_size: once; j_call: TRBJ1-4; cdr3_nt: TGCGCCAGCAGCCAAGATCGGGGAGATGAAAAACTGTTTTTT; cdr3_aa: CASSQDRGDEKLFF